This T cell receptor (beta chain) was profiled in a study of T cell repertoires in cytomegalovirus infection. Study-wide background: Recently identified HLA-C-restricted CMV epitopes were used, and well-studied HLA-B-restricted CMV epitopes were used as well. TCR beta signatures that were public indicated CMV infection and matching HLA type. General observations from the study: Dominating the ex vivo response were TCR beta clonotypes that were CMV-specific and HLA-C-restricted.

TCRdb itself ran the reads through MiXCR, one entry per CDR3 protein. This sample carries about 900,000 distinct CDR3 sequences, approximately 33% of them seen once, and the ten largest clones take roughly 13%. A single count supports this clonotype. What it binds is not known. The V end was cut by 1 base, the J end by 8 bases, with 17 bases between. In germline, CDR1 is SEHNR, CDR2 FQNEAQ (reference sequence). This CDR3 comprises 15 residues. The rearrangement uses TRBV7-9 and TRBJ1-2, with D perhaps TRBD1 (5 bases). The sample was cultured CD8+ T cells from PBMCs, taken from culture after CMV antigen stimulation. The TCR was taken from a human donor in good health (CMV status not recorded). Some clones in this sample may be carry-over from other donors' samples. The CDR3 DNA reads TGTGCCAGCAGCTTAGAGGGGACCGAATATCGGGGCTACACCTTC. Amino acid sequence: CASSLEGTEYRGYTF.